This TCR beta chain was obtained from a study of blood T cell repertoires in COVID-19. Looking at the study overall: The United States, Italy and Spain supplied acute and convalescent COVID-19 samples. PBMCs, B-cell-depleted T cells, or T cells were the source of the cDNA or gDNA that made up the material.

Assay used: immunoSEQ multiplex PCR; TCRdb lists only in-frame clones, some missing. Of tens of thousands of clones listed, 90% were seen once; the top ten hold 4.8%. Per germline, CDR1 KGHDR and CDR2 SFDVKD. The CDR3 is 16 residues long. V dropped 2 bases and J dropped 0 bases, with 10 bases sitting between them. The TCR was taken from a human donor in a cohort sampled during active COVID-19. The sample consisted of peripheral blood. J is TRBJ1-5 and V is TRBV24-1; D may be TRBD1 (5 bases). CDR3 sequence reads: CATSDSGGVSNQPQHF. The CDR3 DNA reads as TGTGCCACCAGTGATTCGGGAGGGGTTAGCAATCAGCCCCAGCATTTT.